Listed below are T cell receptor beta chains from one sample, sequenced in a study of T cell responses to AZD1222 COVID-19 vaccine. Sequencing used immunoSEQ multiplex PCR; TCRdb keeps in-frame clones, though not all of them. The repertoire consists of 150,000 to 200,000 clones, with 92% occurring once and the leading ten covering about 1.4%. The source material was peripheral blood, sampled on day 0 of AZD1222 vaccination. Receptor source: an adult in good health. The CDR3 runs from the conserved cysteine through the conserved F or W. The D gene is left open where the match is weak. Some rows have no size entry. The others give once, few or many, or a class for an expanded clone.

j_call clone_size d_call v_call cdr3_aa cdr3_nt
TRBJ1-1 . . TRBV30 CAWRLTGGRGTEAFF TGTGCCTGGAGGTTAACGGGGGGAAGGGGTACTGAAGCTTTCTTT
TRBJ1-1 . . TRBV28 CASSKWGGNTEAFF TGTGCCAGCAGCAAGTGGGGGGGGAACACTGAAGCTTTCTTT
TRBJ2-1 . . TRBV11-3 CASSLGPQGRSYNEQFF TGTGCCAGCAGCTTAGGCCCACAGGGAAGGTCCTACAATGAGCAGTTCTTC
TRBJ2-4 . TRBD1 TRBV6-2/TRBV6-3 CASSYPRQGGDIQYF TGTGCCAGCAGTTACCCCCGACAGGGTGGGGACATTCAGTACTTC
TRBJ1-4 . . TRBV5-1 CASSGGGPSHEKLFF TGCGCCAGCTCCGGAGGAGGACCGTCCCATGAAAAACTGTTTTTT
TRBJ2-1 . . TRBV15 CATSQGGAHEQFF TGTGCCACCAGTCAAGGTGGAGCCCATGAGCAGTTCTTC
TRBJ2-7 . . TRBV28 CASSPLLGEQYF TGTGCCAGCAGTCCCCTCCTTGGCGAGCAGTACTTC
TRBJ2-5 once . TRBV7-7 CASSSNLIEGETQYF TGTGCTAGCAGCTCCAACCTCATCGAGGGGGAGACCCAGTACTTC
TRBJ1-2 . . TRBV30 CAWSVGGTYWDYGYTF TGTGCCTGGAGTGTCGGGGGGACATATTGGGACTATGGCTACACCTTC
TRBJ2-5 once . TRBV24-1 CATAMGVFEVETQYF TGTGCCACCGCGATGGGGGTGTTTGAAGTCGAGACCCAGTACTTC
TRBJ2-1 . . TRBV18 CASSLGRSTLYNEQFF TGTGCCAGCTCCCTCGGGCGGTCGACCCTGTACAATGAGCAGTTCTTC
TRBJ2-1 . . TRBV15 CATSEPGGERGYNEQFF TGTGCCACCAGCGAACCAGGGGGCGAGCGGGGCTACAATGAGCAGTTCTTC
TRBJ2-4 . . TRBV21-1 CASGTCRAWDLAKNIQYF TGTGCCAGCGGAACCTGCCGGGCCTGGGATCTAGCCAAAAACATTCAGTACTTC
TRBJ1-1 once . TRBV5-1 CASSFPQGTEAFF TGCGCCAGCAGCTTCCCCCAGGGCACTGAAGCTTTCTTT
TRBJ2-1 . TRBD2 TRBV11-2 CASSPTLAGGPKDEQFF TGTGCCAGCAGCCCGACCCTAGCGGGAGGGCCCAAGGATGAGCAGTTCTTC
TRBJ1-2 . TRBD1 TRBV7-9 CASSLGQGPGYTF TGTGCCAGCAGCTTAGGACAGGGTCCAGGCTACACCTTC
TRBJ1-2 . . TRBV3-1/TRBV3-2 CASSQASGTNYGYTF TGTGCCAGCAGCCAAGCATCAGGGACTAACTATGGCTACACCTTC
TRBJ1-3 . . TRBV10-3 CAISEGAGNTIYF TGTGCCATCAGTGAGGGGGCTGGAAACACCATATATTTT
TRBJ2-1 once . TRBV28 CASSLNNYEQFF TGTGCCAGCAGTCTGAACAACTATGAGCAGTTCTTC
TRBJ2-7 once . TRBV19 CASSILADSTAEQYF TGTGCCAGTAGTATTCTAGCCGATTCTACTGCCGAGCAGTACTTC
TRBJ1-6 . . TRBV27 CASSSGSAHPLHF TGTGCCAGCAGTTCCGGGTCGGCTCATCCCCTCCACTTT
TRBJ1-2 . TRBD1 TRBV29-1 CSVEAEAGTGRYGYTF TGCAGCGTTGAAGCCGAGGCCGGGACAGGGCGTTATGGCTACACCTTC
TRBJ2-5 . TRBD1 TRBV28 CASSSLLTGARETQYF TGTGCCAGCAGCTCCCTATTAACAGGGGCGAGAGAGACCCAGTACTTC
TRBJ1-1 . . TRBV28 CASSLARKAFF TGTGCCAGCAGTTTGGCGCGGAAAGCTTTCTTT
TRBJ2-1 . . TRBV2 CASKERPHNEQFF TGTGCCAGCAAGGAGCGACCCCACAATGAGCAGTTCTTC
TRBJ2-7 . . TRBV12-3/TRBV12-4 CASSLQEAYEQYF TGTGCCAGCAGTTTACAGGAGGCCTACGAGCAGTACTTC
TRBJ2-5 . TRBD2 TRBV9 CASSLSGSPPIRETQYF TGTGCCAGCAGCCTTAGCGGGAGCCCCCCCATTCGAGAGACCCAGTACTTC